This TCR beta chain emerged from a study of T cell repertoires in cytomegalovirus infection. Study context: It can be stated that public TCR beta signatures indicated CMV infection as well as a matching HLA type.

This CDR3 comprises 16 residues. V gave up 6 bases and J gave up 0 bases, with 16 bases separating them. Germline CDR1 and CDR2: ENHRY and SYGVKD. This clonotype was detected many times. Its antigen is unknown. Points from the study as a whole: Predominance within the ex vivo response was attributable to HLA-C-restricted CMV-specific TCR beta clonotypes. The cumulative frequency of public TCR beta families identified carriers of CMV plus the relevant HLA.

TCRdb re-analysed the reads in MiXCR, keeping a single row per CDR3 protein. The data show around 120,000 distinct CDR3 sequences, 7.5% to 9% seen once. Sample: PBMCs. This chain connects TRBV10-3 to TRBJ2-3; TRBD1 or TRBD2 may be the D gene (5 bases each). This receptor was taken from a human donor in good health (CMV status not recorded). Some clones in this sample may be carry-over from other donors' samples. The CDR3 DNA sequence: TGTGCCATCAGCGAGAGGGGCACCACCAGCACAGATACGCAGTATTTT. Protein sequence: CAISERGTTSTDTQYF.